This TCR beta chain is drawn from a study of beta chain features in type 1 diabetes. The wider study: All of the samples together had more than 95 million sorted cells examined. Study-wide points: Among all four CD4+ subsets, Type 1 diabetes patients had TCRB CDR3s that were moderately but significantly shorter. At VDJ recombination sites, type 1 diabetes patients had fewer insertions and more deleted nucleotides.

A sort by CD45RO/CCR7/CD25/CD127/CD95/CD27 yielded CD4+ naive, central memory, regulatory and stem cell-like memory cells. Sequenced material consisted of expressed TCRB transcripts (all of the isolated RNA was reverse transcribed). The table came from immunoSEQ multiplex PCR; TCRdb's copy has only in-frame clones and leaves some out. The profile covers 630,000 or so clones, with roughly 13% appearing a single time and 0.035% to 0.045% taken by the ten largest. J lost 2 bases, V lost 5 bases, and 20 bases had no gene match. The CDR3 runs to 20 residues. CDR1 is MDHEN and CDR2 is SYDVKM in the germline V gene. Comments on this clone: Its antigen remains unidentified.

The receptor was derived from a man younger than 30 with type 1 diabetes. The rearrangement joins TRBV28 to TRBJ2-7, with 11 bases matching TRBD1. Sequenced: naive CD4+ T cells from blood. The CDR3 bases are TGTGCCAGCAGTCTAGGACGCATAGGCTGGGACAGGGGGGAACCCTACGAGCAGTACTTC. This translates into CASSLGRIGWDRGEPYEQYF.